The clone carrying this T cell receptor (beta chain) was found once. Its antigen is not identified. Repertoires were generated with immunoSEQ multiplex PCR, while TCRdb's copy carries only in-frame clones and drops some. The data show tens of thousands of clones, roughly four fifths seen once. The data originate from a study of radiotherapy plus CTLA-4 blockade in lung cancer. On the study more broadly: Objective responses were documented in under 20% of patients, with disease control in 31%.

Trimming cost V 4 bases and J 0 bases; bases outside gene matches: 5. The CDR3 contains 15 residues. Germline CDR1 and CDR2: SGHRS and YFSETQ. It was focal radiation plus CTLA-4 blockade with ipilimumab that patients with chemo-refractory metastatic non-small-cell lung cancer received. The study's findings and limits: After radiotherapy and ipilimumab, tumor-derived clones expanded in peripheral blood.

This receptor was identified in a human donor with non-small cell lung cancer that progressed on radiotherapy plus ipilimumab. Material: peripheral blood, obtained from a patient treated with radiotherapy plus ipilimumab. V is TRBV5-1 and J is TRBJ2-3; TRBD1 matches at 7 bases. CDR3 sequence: CASSKGTASTDTQYF. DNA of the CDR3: TGCGCCAGCAGCAAAGGGACAGCTAGCACAGATACGCAGTATTTT.